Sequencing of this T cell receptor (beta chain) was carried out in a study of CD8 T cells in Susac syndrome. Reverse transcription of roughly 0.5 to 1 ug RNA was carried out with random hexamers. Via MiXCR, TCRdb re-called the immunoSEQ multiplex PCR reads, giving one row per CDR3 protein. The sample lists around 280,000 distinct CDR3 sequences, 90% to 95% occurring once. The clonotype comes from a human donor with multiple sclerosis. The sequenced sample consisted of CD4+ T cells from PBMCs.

The DNA for the CDR3 is TGCAGCGTTTGGACTAGCGGGAGGAAAAGATCCTACAATGAGCAGTTCTTC. This codes for CSVWTSGRKRSYNEQFF. The V and J genes are TRBV29-1 and TRBJ2-1; 14 bases are shared with TRBD2. The CDR3 runs 17 residues. Germline V gene lookup returns CDR1 SQVTM and CDR2 ANQGSEA. The J segment lost 1 base and the V segment lost 5 bases, leaving 7 bases of the junction unmatched.